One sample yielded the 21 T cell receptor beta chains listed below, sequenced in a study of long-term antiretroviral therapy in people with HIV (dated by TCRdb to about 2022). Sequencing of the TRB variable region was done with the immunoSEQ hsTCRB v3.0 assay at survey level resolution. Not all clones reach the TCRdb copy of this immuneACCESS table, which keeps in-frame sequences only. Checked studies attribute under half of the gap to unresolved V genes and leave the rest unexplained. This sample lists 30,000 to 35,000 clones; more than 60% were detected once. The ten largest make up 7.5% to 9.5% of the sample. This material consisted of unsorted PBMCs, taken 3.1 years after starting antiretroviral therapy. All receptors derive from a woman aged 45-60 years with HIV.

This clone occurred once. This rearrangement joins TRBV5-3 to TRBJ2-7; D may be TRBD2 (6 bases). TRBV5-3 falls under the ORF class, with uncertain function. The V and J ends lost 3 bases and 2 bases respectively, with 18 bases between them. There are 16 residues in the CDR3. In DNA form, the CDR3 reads TGTGCCAGAAGCTCCCTAATGGGGGGAAAGCCCTACGAGCAGTACTTC. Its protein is CARSSLMGGKPYEQYF.

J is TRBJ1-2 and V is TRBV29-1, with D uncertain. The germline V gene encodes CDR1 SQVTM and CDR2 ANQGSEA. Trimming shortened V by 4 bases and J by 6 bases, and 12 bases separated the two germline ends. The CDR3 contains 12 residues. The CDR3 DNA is TGCAGCGTTGGAATTAGGGAGAATGGCTACACCTTC. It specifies CSVGIRENGYTF.

The CDR3 loop reads CASSQEERGAWHIQYF. CDR3 in DNA: TGTGCCAGCAGCCAAGAGGAGCGGGGGGCCTGGCACATTCAGTACTTC. The genes are TRBV4-2 and TRBJ2-4, with 9 bases aligning to TRBD2. Germline CDR1 is LGHNA and CDR2 is YNFKEQ. Germline trimming cut 0 bases from V and 8 bases from J; bases unmatched to any gene: 8. This CDR3 comprises 16 residues.

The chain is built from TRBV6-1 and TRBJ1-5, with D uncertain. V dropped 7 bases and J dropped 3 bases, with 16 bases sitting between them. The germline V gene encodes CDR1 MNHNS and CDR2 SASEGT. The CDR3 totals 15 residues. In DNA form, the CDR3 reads TGTGCCAGCACCGAAGGCTTTGTTCCCAATCAGCCCCAGCATTTT. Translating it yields CASTEGFVPNQPQHF.

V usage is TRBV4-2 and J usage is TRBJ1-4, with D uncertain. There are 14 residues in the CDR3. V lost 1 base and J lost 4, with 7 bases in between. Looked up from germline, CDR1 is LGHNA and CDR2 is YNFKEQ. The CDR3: CASSQGSVNEKLFF. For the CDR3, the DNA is TGTGCCAGCAGCCAAGGGTCAGTTAATGAAAAACTGTTTTTT.

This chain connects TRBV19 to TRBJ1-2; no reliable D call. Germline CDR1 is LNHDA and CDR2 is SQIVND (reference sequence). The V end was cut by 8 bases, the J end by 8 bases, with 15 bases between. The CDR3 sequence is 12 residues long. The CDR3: CASRAESEGYTF. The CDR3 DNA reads TGTGCCAGTCGGGCCGAAAGTGAGGGCTACACCTTC.

CDR3 region: CASSWGDTEAFF. DNA of the CDR3: TGTGCCAGCAGCTGGGGGGACACTGAAGCTTTCTTT. This chain links TRBV7-9 with TRBJ1-1, with TRBD1 as a possible D gene (5 bases). Trimming took off 4 bases at V and 3 bases at J, with 6 bases between the two ends. This CDR3 contains 12 residues. CDR1 SEHNR and CDR2 FQNEAQ come from the germline V gene (reference sequence).

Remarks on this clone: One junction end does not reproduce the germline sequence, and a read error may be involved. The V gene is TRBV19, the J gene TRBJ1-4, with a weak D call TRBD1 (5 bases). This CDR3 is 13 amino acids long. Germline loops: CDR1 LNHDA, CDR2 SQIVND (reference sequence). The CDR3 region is CASSNNHDSPRGF. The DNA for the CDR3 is TGTGCCAGTAGTAACAACCACGACAGTCCCCGAGGGTTT.

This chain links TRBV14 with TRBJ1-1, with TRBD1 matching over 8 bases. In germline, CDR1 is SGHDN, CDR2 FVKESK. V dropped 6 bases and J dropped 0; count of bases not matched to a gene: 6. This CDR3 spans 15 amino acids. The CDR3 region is CASRWTGSMNTEAFF. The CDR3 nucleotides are TGTGCCAGCAGGTGGACAGGGTCCATGAACACTGAAGCTTTCTTT.

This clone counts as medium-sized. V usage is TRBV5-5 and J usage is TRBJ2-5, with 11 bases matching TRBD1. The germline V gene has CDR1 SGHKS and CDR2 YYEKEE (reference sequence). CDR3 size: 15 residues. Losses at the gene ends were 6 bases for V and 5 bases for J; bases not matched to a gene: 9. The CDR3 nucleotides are TGTGCCAGCACCACCGGGACAGGGGGTTTGGAGACCCAGTACTTC. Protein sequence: CASTTGTGGLETQYF.

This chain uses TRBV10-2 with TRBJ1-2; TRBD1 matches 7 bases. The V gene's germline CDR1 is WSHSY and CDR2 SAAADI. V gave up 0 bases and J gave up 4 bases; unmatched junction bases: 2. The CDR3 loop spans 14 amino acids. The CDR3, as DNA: TGCGCCAGCAGTGAGTCGAGGGACAGCTATGGCTACACCTTC. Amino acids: CASSESRDSYGYTF.

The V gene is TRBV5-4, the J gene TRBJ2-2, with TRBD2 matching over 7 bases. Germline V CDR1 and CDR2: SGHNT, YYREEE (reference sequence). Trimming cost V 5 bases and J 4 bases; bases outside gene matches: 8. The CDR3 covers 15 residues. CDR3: CASSRERGGTGELFF. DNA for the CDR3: TGTGCCAGCAGTCGAGAGCGGGGCGGCACCGGGGAGCTGTTTTTT.

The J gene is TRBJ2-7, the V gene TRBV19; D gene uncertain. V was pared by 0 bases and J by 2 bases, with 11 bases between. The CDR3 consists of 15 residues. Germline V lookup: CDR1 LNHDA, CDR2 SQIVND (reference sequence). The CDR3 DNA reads TGTGCCAGTAGTATAGATCACGACCGAGCCTACGAGCAGTACGTC. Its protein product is CASSIDHDRAYEQYV.

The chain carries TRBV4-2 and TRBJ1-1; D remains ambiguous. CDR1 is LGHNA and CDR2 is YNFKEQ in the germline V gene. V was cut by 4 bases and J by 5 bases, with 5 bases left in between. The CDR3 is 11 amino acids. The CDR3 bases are TGTGCCAGCAGCCTAGCTACTGAAGCTTTCTTT. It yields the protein CASSLATEAFF.

The CDR3 spells CASLQGLAKNIQYF. CDR3 coding DNA: TGCGCCAGCCTACAGGGGCTAGCCAAAAACATTCAGTACTTC. The chain links TRBV5-1 to TRBJ2-4, with 7 bases aligning to TRBD1. This CDR3 region has 14 residues. The junction had 4 bases not matched to a gene; V was cut back by 7 bases and J by 0 bases. The germline V gene has CDR1 SGHRS and CDR2 YFSETQ.

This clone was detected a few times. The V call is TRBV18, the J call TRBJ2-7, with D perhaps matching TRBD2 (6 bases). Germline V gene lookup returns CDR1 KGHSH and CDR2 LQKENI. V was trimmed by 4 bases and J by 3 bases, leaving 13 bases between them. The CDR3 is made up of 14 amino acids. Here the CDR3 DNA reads TGTGCCAGCTCACTTCGGGAGTCTGGCTACGAGCAGTACTTC. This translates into CASSLRESGYEQYF.

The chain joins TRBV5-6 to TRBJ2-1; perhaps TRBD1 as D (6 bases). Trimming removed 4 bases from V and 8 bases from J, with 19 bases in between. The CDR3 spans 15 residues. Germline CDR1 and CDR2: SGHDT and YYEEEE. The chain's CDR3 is CASSLYLLQGHEQFF. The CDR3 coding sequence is TGTGCCAGCAGCCTATACCTCTTACAGGGCCATGAGCAGTTCTTC.

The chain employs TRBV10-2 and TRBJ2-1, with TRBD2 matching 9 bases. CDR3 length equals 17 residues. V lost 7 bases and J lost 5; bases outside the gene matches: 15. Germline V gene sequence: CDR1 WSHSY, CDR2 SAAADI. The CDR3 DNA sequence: TGCGCCAGCACCCCGGGATTGGAGCCTAGCGGGGACAATGAGCAGTTCTTC. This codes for CASTPGLEPSGDNEQFF.

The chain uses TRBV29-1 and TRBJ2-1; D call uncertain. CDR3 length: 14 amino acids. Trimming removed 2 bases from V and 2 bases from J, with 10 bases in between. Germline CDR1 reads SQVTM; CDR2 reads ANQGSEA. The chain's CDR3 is CSVELLSTYNEQFF. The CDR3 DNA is TGCAGCGTTGAACTCCTCAGTACCTACAATGAGCAGTTCTTC.

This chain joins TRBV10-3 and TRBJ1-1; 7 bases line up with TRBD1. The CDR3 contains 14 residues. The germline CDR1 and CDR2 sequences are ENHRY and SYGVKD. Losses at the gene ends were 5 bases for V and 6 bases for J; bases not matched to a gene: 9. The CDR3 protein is CAISFTGDRPEAFF. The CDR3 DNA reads TGTGCCATCAGTTTTACAGGGGACCGCCCTGAAGCTTTCTTT.

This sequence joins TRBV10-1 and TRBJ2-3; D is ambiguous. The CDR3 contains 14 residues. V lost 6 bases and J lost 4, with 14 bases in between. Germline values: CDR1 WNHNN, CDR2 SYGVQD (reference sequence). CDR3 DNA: TGCGCCAGCAGCCCAACCGTATCGGCAGATACGCAGTATTTT. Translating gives CASSPTVSADTQYF.